A single T cell receptor (beta chain) is shown here with its context. The antigen remains undetermined. The sample comes from a study of cytomegalovirus exposure and HLA in healthy donors. 60 Vbeta and 13 Jbeta primers were used in PCR. Method: immunoSEQ multiplex PCR; TCRdb's copy keeps in-frame clones and lacks some. The sample has roughly 220,000 clones, and its top ten clones hold about 1%. Study outcomes and limitations: Indistinguishability led to the exclusion of some V segments, TRBV6-2 and TRBV6-3 included. Some TCR beta chains (164 of them) were listed as cytomegalovirus-associated. A later analysis found common viral pathogens apparently linked to several of the most significant clusters.

The length of the CDR3 is 17 residues. V was cut by 6 bases and J by 1 base, with 16 bases left in between. The germline V gene encodes CDR1 MNHEY and CDR2 SMNVEV (reference sequence). The specimen sequenced was PBMCs. V and J are TRBV27 and TRBJ2-6; perhaps TRBD2 as D (6 bases). The TCR was taken from a girl aged 2 to 9 in good health and CMV-seropositive. CDR3 in amino acids: CASRPRVGGSGANVLTF. The CDR3 nucleotides are TGTGCCAGCAGACCCAGGGTTGGGGGGTCTGGGGCCAACGTCCTGACTTTC. The complete variable domain, with remaining parts taken from reference TRBV27 and TRBJ2-6, reads EAQVTQNPRYLITVTGKKLTVTCSQNMNHEYMSWYRQDPGLGLRQIYYSMNVEVTDKGDVPEGYKVSRKEKRNFPLILESPSPNQTSLYFCASRPRVGGSGANVLTFGAGSRLTVL.